This entry lists 17 T cell receptor beta chains sequenced from one sample in a study of OX40 agonist ivuxolimab in advanced cancers. Only in-frame clones appear in the TCRdb table, and some are missing; sequencing was by immunoSEQ multiplex PCR. Among 65,000 to 95,000 clones listed, about 90% were seen once. Sequenced here: CD4+ or CD8+ T cells sorted from blood, sampled in a trial of the OX40 agonist ivuxolimab. The receptors here all came from an adult with an advanced solid tumor such as melanoma, head and neck, liver or kidney cancer.

This chain links TRBV29-1 with TRBJ2-3; D is possibly TRBD1 (5 bases). This CDR3 is 12 amino acids long. Deletions cut 6 bases from V and 0 bases from J, with 7 bases between. From germline, CDR1 is SQVTM and CDR2 ANQGSEA. The CDR3 region is CSVAGSTDTQYF. DNA for the CDR3: TGCAGCGTGGCAGGGAGCACAGATACGCAGTATTTT.

This chain connects TRBV30 to TRBJ2-7; 7 nucleotides match TRBD1. This CDR3 has 15 amino acids. Germline V gives CDR1 GTSNPN, CDR2 SVGIG (reference sequence). V dropped 3 bases and J dropped 1; count of bases not matched to a gene: 9. The CDR3 DNA reads as TGTGCCTGGAGGGAAAGACAGGGTGCATCCTACGAGCAGTACTTC. Its translation: CAWRERQGASYEQYF.

This chain joins TRBV10-1 and TRBJ2-7; 8 nucleotides match TRBD1. CDR3 length equals 11 residues. The germline V gene encodes CDR1 WNHNN and CDR2 SYGVQD (reference sequence). Germline trimming cut 0 bases from V and 13 bases from J; bases unmatched to any gene: 2. Here the CDR3 DNA reads TGCGCCAGCAGTGAGTCGGGACAGGACTACTTC. It is translated as CASSESGQDYF.

The J gene is TRBJ2-3, the V gene TRBV7-2; D unresolved. Germline V gives CDR1 SGHTA, CDR2 FQGNSA. The CDR3 length is 17 residues. V shed 1 base and J shed 2 bases, with 16 bases lying between them. CDR3 nucleotide sequence: TGTGCCAGCAGCTTAGGGGGATCGGGCAGCCCCACAGATACGCAGTATTTT. Amino acids: CASSLGGSGSPTDTQYF.

The CDR3 protein is CASSFGLAKQYF. The CDR3 bases are TGTGCCAGCAGCTTCGGACTAGCAAAGCAGTACTTC. The rearrangement uses TRBV7-2 and TRBJ2-7; 8 bases align to TRBD2. Germline V gene sequence: CDR1 SGHTA, CDR2 FQGNSA. V was pared by 3 bases and J by 8 bases, with 3 bases of the junction left unmatched. The CDR3 consists of 12 residues.

The chain carries TRBV4-3 and TRBJ2-5; D may match TRBD1 or TRBD2 (5 bases each). The CDR3 is 13 amino acids. V was cut by 5 bases and J by 5 bases, with 12 bases left in between. CDR1 LGHNA and CDR2 YSLEER come from the germline V gene. The CDR3 region is CASSFHGAETQYF. For the CDR3, the DNA is TGCGCCAGCAGCTTCCACGGGGCGGAGACCCAGTACTTC.

This clone was found once. The chain links TRBV10-3 to TRBJ2-7; D possibly matches TRBD1 or TRBD2 (5 bases each). V lost 2 bases to trimming and J lost 4 bases, with 18 bases between them. The CDR3 loop spans 16 amino acids. Germline V gene lookup returns CDR1 ENHRY and CDR2 SYGVKD. For the CDR3, the DNA is TGTGCCATCAGTGAGCCGACGACGGGGACCTCGTACGAGCAGTACTTC. Protein sequence: CAISEPTTGTSYEQYF.

This clone was counted once. V gene TRBV7-3 combines with J gene TRBJ2-1; the match to TRBD2 covers 11 bases. This CDR3 region has 15 residues. V dropped 1 base and J dropped 9; count of bases not matched to a gene: 5. Germline CDR1 SGHTA, CDR2 FQGTGA. This chain's CDR3 is CASSLMASGRLEQFF. The CDR3 DNA follows: TGTGCCAGCAGCTTAATGGCTAGCGGGAGGCTTGAGCAGTTCTTC.

This clone has only a few counts. This chain links TRBV29-1 with TRBJ1-2; TRBD1 agrees at 7 bases. Per germline, CDR1 SQVTM and CDR2 ANQGSEA. The CDR3 runs 12 residues. V gave up 4 bases and J gave up 4 bases; unmatched junction bases: 3. The CDR3 region is CSVGTGGYGYTF. CDR3 nucleotides: TGCAGCGTTGGGACAGGTGGCTATGGCTACACCTTC.

This chain links TRBV28 with TRBJ2-7; TRBD1 matches at 9 bases. Per the germline V gene, CDR1 is MDHEN and CDR2 is SYDVKM. J gave up 4 bases and V 6 bases, and 7 bases lay outside the gene matches. The CDR3 sequence is 14 residues long. Here the CDR3 reads CASRVGQGTYEQYF. CDR3 bases: TGTGCCAGCAGGGTCGGACAGGGGACGTACGAGCAGTACTTC.

The genes are TRBV29-1 and TRBJ2-1; 8 bases match TRBD1. V dropped 7 bases and J dropped 2; count of bases not matched to a gene: 1. CDR1 and CDR2 (germline): SQVTM, ANQGSEA. CDR3 length: 12 amino acids. CDR3 loop: CSGGQAYNEQFF. In nucleotides, the CDR3 is TGCAGCGGGGGACAGGCCTACAATGAGCAGTTCTTC.

The gene calls are TRBV19 and TRBJ1-5; no reliable D call. Germline V lookup: CDR1 LNHDA, CDR2 SQIVND (reference sequence). There are 13 residues in the CDR3. Trimming took off 7 bases at V and 1 base at J, with 8 bases between the two ends. The CDR3 sequence is CASTDVSNQPQHF. The DNA for the CDR3 is TGTGCCAGTACGGACGTAAGCAATCAGCCCCAGCATTTT.

The chain recombines TRBV19 with TRBJ1-5, with D unclear. CDR3 length: 15 residues. Between the trimmed V and J ends, which lost 3 bases and 7 bases, there was a span of 16 bases. The germline gives CDR1 LNHDA, CDR2 SQIVND (reference sequence). The CDR3 DNA is TGTGCCAGTAGTATGGGTGTTACGAAGTCCCAGCCCCAGCATTTT. Its protein product is CASSMGVTKSQPQHF.

The chain employs TRBV6-5 and TRBJ1-2; D is possibly TRBD1 (5 bases). Germline CDR1 and CDR2: MNHEY and SVGAGI. This CDR3 region has 14 residues. Trimming removed 0 bases at V and 4 bases at J, with 9 bases between. The CDR3 protein is CASSYSRGPYGYTF. The CDR3 coding sequence is TGTGCCAGCAGTTACTCGAGGGGACCCTATGGCTACACCTTC.

The V call is TRBV5-1, the J call TRBJ2-1; D is ambiguous. The CDR3 runs 13 residues. Per the germline V gene, CDR1 is SGHRS and CDR2 is YFSETQ. The ends were cut back, 4 bases at V and 6 bases at J, with 11 bases in the middle. The CDR3: CASSGVSRNEQFF. CDR3 coding DNA: TGCGCCAGCAGCGGGGTCTCCCGCAATGAGCAGTTCTTC.

J is TRBJ2-7 and V is TRBV4-3; 9 bases map to TRBD2. V lost 4 bases, J lost 4 bases, and 5 bases stayed unmatched. Germline CDR1 and CDR2: LGHNA and YSLEER. The CDR3 length is 14 residues. In nucleotides, the CDR3 is TGCGCCAGCAGCCCAAGGACTAGCGCTTACGAGCAGTACTTC. Translating it yields CASSPRTSAYEQYF.

CDR3 nucleotides: TGCGCCAGCAGCTCGGACGCCGCAACTAATGAAAAACTGTTTTTT. Encoded protein: CASSSDAATNEKLFF. V and J are TRBV5-1 and TRBJ1-4, with D uncertain. This CDR3 contains 15 residues. The germline V and J ends were trimmed by 3 bases and 0 bases, with 9 bases remaining between them. CDR1 is SGHRS, CDR2 YFSETQ, per germline.